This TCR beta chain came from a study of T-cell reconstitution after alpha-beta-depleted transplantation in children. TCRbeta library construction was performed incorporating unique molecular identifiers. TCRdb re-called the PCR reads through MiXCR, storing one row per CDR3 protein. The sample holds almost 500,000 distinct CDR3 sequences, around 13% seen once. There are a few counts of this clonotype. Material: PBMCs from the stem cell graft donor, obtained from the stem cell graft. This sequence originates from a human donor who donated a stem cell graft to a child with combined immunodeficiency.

In nucleotides, the CDR3 is TGTGCCAGCAGTTTCGGATGGGGCGTGAACACTGAAGCTTTCTTT. Its translation: CASSFGWGVNTEAFF. The chain links TRBV12-3 or TRBV12-4 to TRBJ1-1, with TRBD1 as a possible D gene (5 bases). The CDR3 extends over 15 amino acids. The V gene lost 3 bases and the J gene lost 0 bases, with 11 bases spanning the gap.